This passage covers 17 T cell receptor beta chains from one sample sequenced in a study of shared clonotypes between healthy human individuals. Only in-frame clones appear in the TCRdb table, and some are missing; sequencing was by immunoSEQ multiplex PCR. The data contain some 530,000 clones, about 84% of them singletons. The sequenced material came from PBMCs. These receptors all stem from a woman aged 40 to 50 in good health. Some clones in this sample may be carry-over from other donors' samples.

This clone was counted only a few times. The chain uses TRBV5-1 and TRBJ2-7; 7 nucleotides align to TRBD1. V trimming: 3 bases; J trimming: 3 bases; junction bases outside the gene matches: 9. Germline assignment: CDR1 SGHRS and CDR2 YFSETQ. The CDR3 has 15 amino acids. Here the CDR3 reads CASSYGTAPIYEQYF. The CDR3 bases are TGCGCCAGCAGCTACGGGACAGCACCTATCTACGAGCAGTACTTC.

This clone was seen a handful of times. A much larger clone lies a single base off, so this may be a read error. In nucleotides, the CDR3 is TGTGCCAGTAGTTCTGTAACCCAGGGAGTCACTGAAGCTTTCTTT. This gives the protein CASSSVTQGVTEAFF. This sequence joins TRBV19 and TRBJ1-1; D is possibly TRBD1 (5 bases). Germline CDR1 reads LNHDA; CDR2 reads SQIVND (reference sequence). V lost 5 bases and J 4 bases, leaving 17 bases between the germline ends. The CDR3 extends over 15 amino acids. Using reference TRBV19 and TRBJ1-1 for the parts outside the CDR3, the full variable domain is DGGITQSPKYLFRKEGQNVTLSCEQNLNHDAMYWYRQDPGQGLRLIYYSQIVNDFQKGDIAEGYSVSREKKESFPLTVTSAQKNPTAFYLCASSSVTQGVTEAFFGQGTRLTVV.

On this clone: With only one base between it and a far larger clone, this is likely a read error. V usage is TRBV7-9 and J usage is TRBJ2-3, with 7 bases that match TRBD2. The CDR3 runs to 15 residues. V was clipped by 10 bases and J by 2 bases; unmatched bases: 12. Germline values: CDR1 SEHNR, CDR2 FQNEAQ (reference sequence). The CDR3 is CAISARDYLTDTQYF. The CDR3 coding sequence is TGTGCCATCAGTGCGAGGGACTACCTCACAGATACGCAGTATTTT.

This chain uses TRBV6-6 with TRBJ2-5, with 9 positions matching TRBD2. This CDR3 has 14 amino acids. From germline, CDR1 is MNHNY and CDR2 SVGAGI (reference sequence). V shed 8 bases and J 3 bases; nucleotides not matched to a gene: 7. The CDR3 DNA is TGTGCCAGCTCCGGGACTAGCCTCGAAGAGACCCAGTACTTC. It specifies CASSGTSLEETQYF.

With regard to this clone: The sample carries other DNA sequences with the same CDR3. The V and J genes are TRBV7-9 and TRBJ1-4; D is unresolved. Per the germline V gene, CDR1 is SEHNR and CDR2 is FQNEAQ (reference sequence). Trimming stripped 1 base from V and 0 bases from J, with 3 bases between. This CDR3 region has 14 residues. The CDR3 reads CASSLDATNEKLFF. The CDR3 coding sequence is TGTGCCAGCAGCTTAGATGCAACTAATGAAAAACTGTTTTTT. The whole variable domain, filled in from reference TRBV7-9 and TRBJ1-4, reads DTGVSQNPRHKITKRGQNVTFRCDPISEHNRLYWYRQTLGQGPEFLTYFQNEAQLEKSRLLSDRFSAERPKGSFSTLEIQRTEQGDSAMYLCASSLDATNEKLFFGSGTQLSVL.

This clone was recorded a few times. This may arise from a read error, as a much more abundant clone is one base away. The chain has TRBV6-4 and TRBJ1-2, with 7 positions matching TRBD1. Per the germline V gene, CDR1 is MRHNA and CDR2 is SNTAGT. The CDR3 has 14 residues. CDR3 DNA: TGTGCCAGCAGTGCGGCAGGGGGTTCCTATGGCTGCACCTTC. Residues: CASSAAGGSYGCTF.

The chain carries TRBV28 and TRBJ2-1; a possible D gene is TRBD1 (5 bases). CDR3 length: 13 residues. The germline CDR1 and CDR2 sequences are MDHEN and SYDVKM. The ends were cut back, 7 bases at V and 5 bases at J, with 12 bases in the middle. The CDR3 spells CASTQWGNNEQFF. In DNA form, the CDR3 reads TGTGCCAGCACCCAGTGGGGCAACAATGAGCAGTTCTTC.

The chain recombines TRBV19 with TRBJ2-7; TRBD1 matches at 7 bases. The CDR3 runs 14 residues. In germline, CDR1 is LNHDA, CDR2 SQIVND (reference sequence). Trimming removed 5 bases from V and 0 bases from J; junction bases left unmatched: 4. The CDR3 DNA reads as TGTGCCAGTAGTCACGGGACAGCCTCCTACGAGCAGTACTTC. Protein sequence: CASSHGTASYEQYF.

The CDR3 DNA sequence: TGTGCCAGTAGTATCCAAGGGGGGACCCAGTACTTC. Protein product: CASSIQGGTQYF. The chain couples TRBV19 to TRBJ2-5; weak D call: TRBD1 (6 bases). Trimming took 3 bases from V and 7 from J, leaving 9 bases between them. The CDR3 is 12 amino acids. The germline V gene encodes CDR1 LNHDA and CDR2 SQIVND (reference sequence).

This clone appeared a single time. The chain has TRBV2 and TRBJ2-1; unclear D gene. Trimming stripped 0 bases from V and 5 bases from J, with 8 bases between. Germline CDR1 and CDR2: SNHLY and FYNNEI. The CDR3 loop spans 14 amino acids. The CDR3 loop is CASSEARIHNEQFF. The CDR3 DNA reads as TGTGCCAGCAGTGAAGCGCGGATCCACAATGAGCAGTTCTTC.

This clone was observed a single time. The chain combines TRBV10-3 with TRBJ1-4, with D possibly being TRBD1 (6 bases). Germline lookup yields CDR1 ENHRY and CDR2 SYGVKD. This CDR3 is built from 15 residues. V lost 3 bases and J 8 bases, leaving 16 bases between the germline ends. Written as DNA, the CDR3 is TGTGCCATCAGTGAAATGACAGGTTTACGCGAAAAACTGTTTTTT. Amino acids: CAISEMTGLREKLFF.

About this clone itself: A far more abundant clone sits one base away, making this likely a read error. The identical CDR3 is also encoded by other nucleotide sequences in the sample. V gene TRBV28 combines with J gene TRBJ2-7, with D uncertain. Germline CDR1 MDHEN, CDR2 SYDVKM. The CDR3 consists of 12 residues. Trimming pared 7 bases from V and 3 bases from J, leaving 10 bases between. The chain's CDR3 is CASTKPGYEQYF. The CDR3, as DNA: TGTGCCAGCACCAAACCTGGCTACGAGCAGTACTTC.

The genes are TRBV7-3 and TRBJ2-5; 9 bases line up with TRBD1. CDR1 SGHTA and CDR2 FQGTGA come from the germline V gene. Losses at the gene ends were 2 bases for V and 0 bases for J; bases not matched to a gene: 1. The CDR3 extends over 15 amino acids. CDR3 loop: CASSLGTGYQETQYF. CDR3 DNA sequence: TGTGCCAGCAGCTTAGGGACAGGGTACCAAGAGACCCAGTACTTC.

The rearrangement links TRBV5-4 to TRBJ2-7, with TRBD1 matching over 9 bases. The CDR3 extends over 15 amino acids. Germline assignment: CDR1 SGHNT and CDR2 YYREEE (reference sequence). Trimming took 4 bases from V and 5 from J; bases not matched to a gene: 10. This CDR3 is CASSRQGQGRHEQYF. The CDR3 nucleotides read TGTGCCAGCAGCCGCCAGGGACAGGGCCGTCACGAGCAGTACTTC.

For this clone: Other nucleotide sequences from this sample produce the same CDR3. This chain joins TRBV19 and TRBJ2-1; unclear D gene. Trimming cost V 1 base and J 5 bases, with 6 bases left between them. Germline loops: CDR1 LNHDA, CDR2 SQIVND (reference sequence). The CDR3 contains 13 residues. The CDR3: CASSIGANNEQFF. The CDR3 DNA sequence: TGTGCCAGTAGTATAGGGGCAAACAATGAGCAGTTCTTC.

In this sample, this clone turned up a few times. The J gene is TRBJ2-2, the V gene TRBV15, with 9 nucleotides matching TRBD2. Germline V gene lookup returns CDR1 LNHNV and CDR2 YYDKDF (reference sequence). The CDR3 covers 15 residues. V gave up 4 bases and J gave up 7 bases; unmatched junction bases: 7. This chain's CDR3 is CATSKGGRAFGELFF. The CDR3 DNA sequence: TGTGCCACCAGCAAAGGCGGGAGGGCCTTCGGGGAGCTGTTTTTT.

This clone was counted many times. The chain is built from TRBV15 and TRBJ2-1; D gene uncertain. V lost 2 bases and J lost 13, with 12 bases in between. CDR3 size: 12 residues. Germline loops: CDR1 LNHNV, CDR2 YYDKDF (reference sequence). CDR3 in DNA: TGTGCCACCAGCAGAAACCGGGCCCCTCAGTTCTTC. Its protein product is CATSRNRAPQFF.